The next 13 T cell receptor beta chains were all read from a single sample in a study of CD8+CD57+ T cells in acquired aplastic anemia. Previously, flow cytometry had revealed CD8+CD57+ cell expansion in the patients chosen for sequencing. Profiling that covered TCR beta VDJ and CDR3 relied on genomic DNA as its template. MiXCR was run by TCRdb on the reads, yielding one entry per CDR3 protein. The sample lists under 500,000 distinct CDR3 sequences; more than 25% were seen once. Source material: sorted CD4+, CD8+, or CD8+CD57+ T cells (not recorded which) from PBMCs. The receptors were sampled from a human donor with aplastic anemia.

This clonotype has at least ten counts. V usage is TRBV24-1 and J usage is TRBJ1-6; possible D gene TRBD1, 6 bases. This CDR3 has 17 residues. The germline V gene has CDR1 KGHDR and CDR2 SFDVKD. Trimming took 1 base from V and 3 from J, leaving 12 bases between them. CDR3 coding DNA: TGTGCCACCAGTGATTTTAAGGGGGTGCTCTATAATTCACCCCTCCACTTT. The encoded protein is CATSDFKGVLYNSPLHF.

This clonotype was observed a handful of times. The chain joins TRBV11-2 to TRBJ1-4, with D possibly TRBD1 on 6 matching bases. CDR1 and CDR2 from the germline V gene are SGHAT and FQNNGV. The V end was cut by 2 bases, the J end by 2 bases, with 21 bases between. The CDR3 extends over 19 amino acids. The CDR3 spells CASSLWQGRLVRTNEKLFF. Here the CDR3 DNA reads TGTGCCAGCAGCTTATGGCAGGGGCGGTTGGTGAGGACTAATGAAAAACTGTTTTTT.

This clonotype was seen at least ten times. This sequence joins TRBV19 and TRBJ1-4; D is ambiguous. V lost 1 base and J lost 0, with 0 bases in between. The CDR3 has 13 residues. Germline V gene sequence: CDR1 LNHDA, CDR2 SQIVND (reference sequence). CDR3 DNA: TGTGCCAGTAGTATAGCAACTAATGAAAAACTGTTTTTT. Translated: CASSIATNEKLFF. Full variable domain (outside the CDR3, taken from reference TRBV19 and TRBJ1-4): DGGITQSPKYLFRKEGQNVTLSCEQNLNHDAMYWYRQDPGQGLRLIYYSQIVNDFQKGDIAEGYSVSREKKESFPLTVTSAQKNPTAFYLCASSIATNEKLFFGSGTQLSVL.

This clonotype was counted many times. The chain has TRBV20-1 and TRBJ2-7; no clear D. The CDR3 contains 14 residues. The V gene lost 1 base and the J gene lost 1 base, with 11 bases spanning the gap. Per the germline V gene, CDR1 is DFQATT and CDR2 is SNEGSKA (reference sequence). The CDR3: CSARVTKISYEQYF. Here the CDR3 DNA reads TGCAGTGCTAGAGTGACAAAGATTTCCTACGAGCAGTACTTC.

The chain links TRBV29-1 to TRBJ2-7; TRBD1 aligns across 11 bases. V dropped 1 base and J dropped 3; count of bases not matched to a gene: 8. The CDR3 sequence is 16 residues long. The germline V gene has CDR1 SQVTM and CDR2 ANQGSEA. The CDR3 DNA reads TGCAGCGTTGAAGGACCGGGACAGGGGGACGGCTACGAGCAGTACTTC. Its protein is CSVEGPGQGDGYEQYF.

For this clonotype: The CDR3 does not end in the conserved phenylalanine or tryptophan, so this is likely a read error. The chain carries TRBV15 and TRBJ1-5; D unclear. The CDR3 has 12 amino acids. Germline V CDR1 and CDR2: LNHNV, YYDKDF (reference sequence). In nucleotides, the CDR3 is TGTGCCACCAACACTCCCAATCAGGCCCAGCATTCT. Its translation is CATNTPNQAQHS.

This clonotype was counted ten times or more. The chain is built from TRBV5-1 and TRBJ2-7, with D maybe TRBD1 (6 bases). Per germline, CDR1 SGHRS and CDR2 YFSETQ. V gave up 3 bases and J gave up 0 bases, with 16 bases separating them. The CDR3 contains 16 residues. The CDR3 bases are TGCGCCAGCAGCTACGTAAAGGACAGATTCTCCTACGAGCAGTACTTC. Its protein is CASSYVKDRFSYEQYF.

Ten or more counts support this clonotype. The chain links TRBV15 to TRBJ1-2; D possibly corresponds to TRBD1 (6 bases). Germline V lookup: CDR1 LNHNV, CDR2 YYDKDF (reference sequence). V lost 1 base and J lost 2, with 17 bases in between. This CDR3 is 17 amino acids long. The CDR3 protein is CATSRGPQGSLNYGYTF. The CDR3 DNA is TGTGCCACCAGCAGAGGCCCACAGGGCTCTCTAAACTATGGCTACACCTTC.

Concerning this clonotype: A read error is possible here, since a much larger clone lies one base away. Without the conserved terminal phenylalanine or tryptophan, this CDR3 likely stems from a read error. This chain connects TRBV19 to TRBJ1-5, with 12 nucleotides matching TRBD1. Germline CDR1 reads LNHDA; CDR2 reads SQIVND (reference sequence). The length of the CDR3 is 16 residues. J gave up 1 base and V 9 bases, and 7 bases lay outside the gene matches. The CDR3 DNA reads TGTGCCAGCCGGGACAGGGGGCAGAGGAGCAATCAGCCCCAGCATCTT. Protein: CASRDRGQRSNQPQHL.

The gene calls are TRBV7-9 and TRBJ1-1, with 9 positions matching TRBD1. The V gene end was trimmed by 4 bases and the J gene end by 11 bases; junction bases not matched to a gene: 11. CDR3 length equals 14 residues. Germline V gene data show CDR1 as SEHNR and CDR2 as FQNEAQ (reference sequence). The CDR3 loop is CASSSGQGRFGAFF. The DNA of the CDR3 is TGTGCCAGCAGCTCAGGACAGGGGCGGTTCGGGGCTTTCTTT. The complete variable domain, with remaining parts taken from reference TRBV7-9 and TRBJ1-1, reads DTGVSQNPRHKITKRGQNVTFRCDPISEHNRLYWYRQTLGQGPEFLTYFQNEAQLEKSRLLSDRFSAERPKGSFSTLEIQRTEQGDSAMYLCASSSGQGRFGAFFGQGTRLTVV.

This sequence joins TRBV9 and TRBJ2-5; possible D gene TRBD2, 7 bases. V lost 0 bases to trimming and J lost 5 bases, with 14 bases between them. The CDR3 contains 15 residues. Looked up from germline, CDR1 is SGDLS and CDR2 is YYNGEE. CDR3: CASSVAGGGSETQYF. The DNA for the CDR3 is TGTGCCAGCAGCGTAGCGGGGGGCGGGTCGGAGACCCAGTACTTC. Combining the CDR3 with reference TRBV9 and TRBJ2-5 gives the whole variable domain DSGVTQTPKHLITATGQRVTLRCSPRSGDLSVYWYQQSLDQGLQFLIQYYNGEERAKGNILERFSAQQFPDLHSELNLSSLELGDSALYFCASSVAGGGSETQYFGPGTRLLVL.

This chain's CDR3 is CASSPQPGQVNTGELFF. The CDR3, as DNA: TGTGCCAGCAGCCCTCAGCCGGGACAGGTGAACACCGGGGAGCTGTTTTTT. The chain has TRBV7-3 and TRBJ2-2, with 8 bases fitting TRBD1. The CDR3 has 17 residues. V was pared by 5 bases and J by 1 base, with 9 bases of the junction left unmatched. Germline loops: CDR1 SGHTA, CDR2 FQGTGA.

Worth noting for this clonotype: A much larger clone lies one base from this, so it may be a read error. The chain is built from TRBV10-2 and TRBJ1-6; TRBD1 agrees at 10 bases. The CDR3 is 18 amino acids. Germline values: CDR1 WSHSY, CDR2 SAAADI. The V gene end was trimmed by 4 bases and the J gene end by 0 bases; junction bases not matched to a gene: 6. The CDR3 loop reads CASSGTGGKNSYNSPLHF. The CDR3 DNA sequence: TGCGCCAGCAGTGGGACAGGGGGGAAGAACTCCTATAATTCACCCCTCCACTTT.